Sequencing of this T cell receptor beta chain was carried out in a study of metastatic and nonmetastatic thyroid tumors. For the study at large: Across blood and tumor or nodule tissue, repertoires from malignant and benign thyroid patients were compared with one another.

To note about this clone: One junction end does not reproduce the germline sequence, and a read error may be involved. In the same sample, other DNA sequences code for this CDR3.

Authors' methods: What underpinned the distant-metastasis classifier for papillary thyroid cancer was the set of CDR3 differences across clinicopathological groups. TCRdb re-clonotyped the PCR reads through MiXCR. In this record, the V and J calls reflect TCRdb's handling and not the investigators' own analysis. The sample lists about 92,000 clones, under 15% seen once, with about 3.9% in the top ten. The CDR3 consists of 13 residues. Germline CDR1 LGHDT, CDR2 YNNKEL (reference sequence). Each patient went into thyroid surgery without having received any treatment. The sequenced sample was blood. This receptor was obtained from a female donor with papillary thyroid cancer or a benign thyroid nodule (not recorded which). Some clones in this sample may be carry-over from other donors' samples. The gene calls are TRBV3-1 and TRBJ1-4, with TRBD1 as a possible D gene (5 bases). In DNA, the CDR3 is TGTGCCAGTAGCCAGGGACTTAATGAAAAACTGTTTTTT. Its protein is CASSQGLNEKLFF. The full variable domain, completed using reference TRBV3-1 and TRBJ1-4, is DTAVSQTPKYLVTQMGNDKSIKCEQNLGHDTMYWYKQDSKKFLKIMFSYNNKELIINETVPNRFSPKSPDKAHLNLHINSLELGDSAVYFCASSQGLNEKLFFGSGTQLSVL.